These T cell receptor beta chains were read from a single sample in a study of early T cells in non-severe SARS-CoV-2 infection. TCRdb called the 5' RACE reads again in MiXCR, with one record for every CDR3 protein. The sample records about 99,000 distinct CDR3 sequences, around 17% being singletons. Material for sequencing was whole blood. The receptors here all came from an adult who was a healthcare worker with PCR-confirmed SARS-CoV-2 infection or an uninfected control (not recorded which). The CDR3 runs from the conserved cysteine through the conserved F or W. Each record gives: V gene, clone size, J gene, D gene, CDR3 DNA, CDR3 protein. A D gene is named only where the DNA matches it firmly. Clone sizes are given selectively: once, few, many, or a class where the clone is expanded.

V: TRBV20-1
size: .
J: TRBJ1-1
D: TRBD1
DNA: TGCAGTGCGGGGGACAGAAAGAACACTGAAGCTTTCTTT
CDR3: CSAGDRKNTEAFF

V: TRBV20-1
size: many
J: TRBJ2-7
D: TRBD1
DNA: TGCAGTGCTAGAGATCTCTCCGGACAGGGGGCTGAAGAGCAGTACTTC
CDR3: CSARDLSGQGAEEQYF

V: TRBV29-1
size: .
J: TRBJ2-7
D: TRBD1
DNA: TGCAGCGCCGAGGACAGGCTGGGCGAGCAGTACTTC
CDR3: CSAEDRLGEQYF

V: TRBV3-1
size: many
J: TRBJ1-3
D: .
DNA: TGTGCCAGCAGCTTAGCTGGAAACACCATATATTTT
CDR3: CASSLAGNTIYF

V: TRBV27
size: few
J: TRBJ2-7
D: .
DNA: TGTGCCAGCCCAAAGGTGGGCGCCTACGAGCAGTACTTC
CDR3: CASPKVGAYEQYF

V: TRBV12-3/TRBV12-4
size: few
J: TRBJ1-6
D: TRBD1
DNA: TGTGCCAGCAGTGAGGGACAGGGCTGGTCACCCCTCCACTTT
CDR3: CASSEGQGWSPLHF

V: TRBV28
size: .
J: TRBJ2-7
D: TRBD1
DNA: TGTGCCAGCAGGGCGGCCGGGACAGATCACGAGCAGTACTTC
CDR3: CASRAAGTDHEQYF

V: TRBV12-3/TRBV12-4
size: few
J: TRBJ2-4
D: TRBD1
DNA: TGTGCCAGCAGTTCCCGGGACAGGAGGAACATTCAGTACTTC
CDR3: CASSSRDRRNIQYF

V: TRBV4-2
size: .
J: TRBJ2-7
D: .
DNA: TGTGCCAGCAGCCAAGACAGTACCGATTATACCTACGAGCAGTACTTC
CDR3: CASSQDSTDYTYEQYF

V: TRBV5-4
size: many
J: TRBJ1-1
D: .
DNA: TGTGCCAGCAGTAACACACCGGGACAGAACACTGAAGCTTTCTTT
CDR3: CASSNTPGQNTEAFF

V: TRBV28
size: many
J: TRBJ2-1
D: .
DNA: TGTGCCAGCAGTTTAATAACTAGCCGGAATGAGCAGTTCTTC
CDR3: CASSLITSRNEQFF

V: TRBV6-5
size: many
J: TRBJ2-7
D: .
DNA: TGTGCCAGCAGTGCACGCCTGGCCACCTACGAGCAGTACTTC
CDR3: CASSARLATYEQYF

V: TRBV6-2/TRBV6-3
size: few
J: TRBJ2-5
D: TRBD2
DNA: TGTGCCAGCAGTTACGAAAGCGGGAGTGTAGAGACCCAGTACTTC
CDR3: CASSYESGSVETQYF

V: TRBV5-1
size: few
J: TRBJ2-3
D: TRBD2
DNA: TGCGCCAGCAGCTGGATAGCGGGAAGCACAGATACGCAGTATTTT
CDR3: CASSWIAGSTDTQYF

V: TRBV20-1
size: medium-sized
J: TRBJ2-3
D: TRBD2
DNA: TGCAGTGCTAGAGGCCTAGCGGGAGGGCAGGGTCCCACAGATACGCAGTATTTT
CDR3: CSARGLAGGQGPTDTQYF

V: TRBV28
size: few
J: TRBJ2-1
D: .
DNA: TGTGCCAGCAGTTTACGGGATGCCGGGGCCAAGCAGTTCTTC
CDR3: CASSLRDAGAKQFF

V: TRBV7-2
size: .
J: TRBJ2-3
D: TRBD2
DNA: TGTGCCAGCAGAAACGGACTAGCGGGGTTCACAGATACGCAGTATTTT
CDR3: CASRNGLAGFTDTQYF

V: TRBV18
size: .
J: TRBJ2-1
D: TRBD1
DNA: TGTGCCAGCTCACCCCGGACAGGCTTTTACAATGAGCAGTTCTTC
CDR3: CASSPRTGFYNEQFF

V: TRBV18
size: few
J: TRBJ2-1
D: TRBD1
DNA: TGTGCCAGCTCACCACGAGGTGGGACAGGGACGAGTGAGCAGTTCTTC
CDR3: CASSPRGGTGTSEQFF

V: TRBV6-5
size: few
J: TRBJ1-2
D: .
DNA: TGTGCCATGGGGAACTATGGCTACACCTTC
CDR3: CAMGNYGYTF

V: TRBV30
size: .
J: TRBJ1-1
D: .
DNA: TGTGCCTGGAGTACCCCGGGGAGGGATCGGGCTTTCTTT
CDR3: CAWSTPGRDRAFF

V: TRBV5-1
size: .
J: TRBJ2-1
D: .
DNA: TGCGCCAGCAGAGGAGAGGGGGGCCTGGCTATTCGCTCCTACAATGAGCAGTTCTTC
CDR3: CASRGEGGLAIRSYNEQFF

V: TRBV27
size: .
J: TRBJ2-3
D: .
DNA: TGTGCCAGCAGTTTATCGTATGCAGATACGCAGTATTTT
CDR3: CASSLSYADTQYF